The clone carrying this TCR beta chain was counted between two and nine times. Its antigen is unknown. Germline trimming cut 6 bases from V and 0 bases from J; bases unmatched to any gene: 6. In germline, CDR1 is SGDLS, CDR2 YYNGEE. This CDR3 is built from 15 residues. Recently diagnosed hyperthyroidism of less than 2 months' duration affected patients aged 18 to 65. A patient was excluded if there was uncontrolled infection, other autoimmune disease, pregnancy or lactation. RNA transcripts served as the template for amplifying TCR beta CDR3 regions. During a first-round RT-PCR of the TCR CDR3, the HTBI primer set was used. TCRdb re-called the multiplex PCR reads through MiXCR, storing one row per CDR3 protein. The sample holds 250,000 to 300,000 distinct CDR3 sequences, roughly 13% seen once. The data are from a study of T cells in Graves' hyperthyroidism and ophthalmopathy. General study points: Separating ophthalmopathy from stable hyperthyroidism was achieved by a 13 V-J model.

This clonotype was sampled from a woman aged 40 to 55 with Graves' hyperthyroidism. The sequenced sample consisted of blood. The chain couples TRBV9 to TRBJ2-3; TRBD1 matches 8 bases. This CDR3 is CASTQGARSTDTQYF. The DNA of the CDR3 is TGTGCCAGCACCCAGGGGGCGAGGAGCACAGATACGCAGTATTTT.